Given below is one TCR beta chain in context. Its antigen is as yet unknown. The data derive from a study of T cell repertoires in cytomegalovirus infection. From the reads, TCRdb called clonotypes with MiXCR, one entry per CDR3 protein. The repertoire has about 470,000 distinct CDR3 sequences, about 42% of them found once; the top ten carry roughly two fifths. V was trimmed by 1 base and J by 6 bases, leaving 7 bases between them. This CDR3 has 13 residues. In germline, CDR1 is SGHTA, CDR2 FQGNSA. The sequence was obtained from a human donor in good health (CMV status not recorded). Some clones in this sample may be carry-over from other donors' samples. Sequences were derived from cultured PBMCs, sampled from culture after CMV antigen stimulation. The chain combines TRBV7-2 with TRBJ2-1; D gene unclear. As DNA, the CDR3 is TGTGCCAGCAGCTTAGAACTTGGCAATGAGCAGTTCTTC. Translated, it gives CASSLELGNEQFF.